The T cell receptor (beta chain) under discussion was sequenced for a study of cytomegalovirus exposure and HLA in healthy donors listed by TCRdb under 2017. For the study in its entirety: An earlier analysis of several hundred of the donors reported about 280 Gb of sequence data and roughly 120 million unique TCR beta sequences obtained from roughly 180 million T cells. The study aimed to test whether signatures of past pathogen exposure could be identified by cataloging public T cell receptors. Typing coverage varied by locus: roughly 629-630 donors for A, B, C, DRB1 and DQB1; more than 500 for DQA1; more than 600 for DPA1; about 450 for DPB1. Roughly 300 gigabases of sequencing data and about 92 million unique TCR sequences made up an early release that covered 640 HLA-typed donors. Alongside the repertoire data, information on donor age, sex, ethnicity and CMV serostatus was compiled. In the later analysis, no new phenotypic data were used to find candidate immune exposures; instead, reliance was placed on TCR beta sequences and their occurrence across donors. In a later genetic analysis, genome-wide SNP genotypes for about three fifths of the 666 donors were used, and that subset was treated as a discovery cohort. HLA typing covered class I and class II loci at four-digit resolution. Roughly 5 DR-DQ haplotypes were handled as single units for association and clustering because linkage in the cohort was strong. The genetic ancestry cluster associated with self-reported Caucasian donors included roughly four fifths of the 398 genotyped donors. All discovery cohort repertoires had been generated on a single sequencing platform. A later analysis re-analyzed previously published TCR beta repertoires from approximately 670 donors and added high-resolution HLA genotyping to study TCR occurrence patterns. The study profiled the T cell repertoires of hundreds of subjects by immunosequencing and related them to cytomegalovirus serostatus. An earlier analysis of several hundred of the donors applied high-throughput TCR beta sequencing to assess whether each TCR beta V gene segment acted as functional or pseudogenic. Besides the first cohort of roughly 640 subjects, a separate validation cohort made up of roughly 120 different subjects was used. On average, about 240,000 unique TCR beta nucleotide sequences were sequenced per donor among roughly 430 genotyped donors of the cohort, with 15% to 20% of those sequences being non-productive. To predict cytomegalovirus infection status, the study brought together high-throughput TCR immunosequencing, statistical association of individual TCRs with disease status, and machine learning.

CDR1 is given as MNHEY and CDR2 as SMNVEV, both from the germline V gene (reference sequence). The CDR3 contains 12 residues, cysteine and phenylalanine counted. Only the CDR3 DNA is retained, 36 bases long and in frame from the first base. V is cut by 6 bases and J by 1 base, and the space between the germline ends is 6 bases. Remarks on this clone: The specificity of this receptor is unknown. Base qualities are not recorded, but no much larger clone differs from it by a single base.

The library came from the immunoSEQ multiplex PCR assay. A mixture of 60 forward primers for TCR Vbeta segments and 13 reverse primers for TCR Jbeta segments was used in the multiplex PCR. A multiplex PCR assay on genomic DNA amplified the CDR3 region of rearranged TCR beta genes. On the Illumina HiSeq System, the amplified TCR beta libraries were sequenced as 87-base-pair reads. Per the authors' processing: A later analysis tallied around 87 million unique TCR beta chains across the 700 or so repertoires, and about 10 million of those chains were shared by two or more donors. Raw reads were error-corrected and collapsed into unique sequences with a nearest-neighbor algorithm that merged closely related sequences to remove PCR and sequencing errors. V, D and J gene segments were assigned by aligning CDR3 sequences to IMGT reference sequences. For a sequence to be retained, at least a six-nucleotide match to both a V gene segment and a J gene segment was required. A rearrangement counted as productive if the CDR3 had no stop codons and remained in frame with V and J, and every other rearrangement counted as non-productive. Following IMGT convention, CDR3 was defined as the stretch from the second conserved V-encoded cysteine up to the conserved J-encoded phenylalanine. The earlier analysis of about 640 of the donors excluded any sequence lacking an unambiguous match to a single V gene segment. An earlier analysis of 500 to 600 of the donors classified V segments as functional when productive rearrangements were above 56.7% and as segregating when the standard deviation between donors was above 5%. A statistical classification framework was built to diagnose cytomegalovirus status from the catalog of TCR beta chain sequences. A later analysis assigned V and J genes by comparing TCR nucleotide sequences with IMGT/GENE-DB human TR gene sequences. A later analysis assigned CDR3 sequences and most-parsimonious VDJ recombination scenarios with the TCRdist pipeline. A later analysis defined each TCR beta chain by its CDR3 amino acid sequence plus V-gene family, and excluded reads lacking a unique V-gene family. As a way to deal with suspected cross-contamination and a sequencing artifact, a later analysis dropped 450 to 600 nucleotide sequences that were highly shared and had low generation probability. For each public chain, a later analysis derived a clonal expansion index from normalized ranks of inferred template counts within each repertoire. In a later analysis, generation probabilities were computed with a VDJ recombination model fitted to out-of-frame rearrangements, and the resulting probabilities were checked against IGoR. In a later analysis, TCR-TCR, TCR-HLA and TCR-CMV co-occurrence was scored with hypergeometric tests, and a repertoire-size bias correction was applied to TCR pairs. False discovery rates were estimated in a later analysis by permuting HLA or CMV assignments 20 times. In a later analysis, co-occurring TCRs were grouped with DBSCAN, and TCRdist sequence similarity was added when clustering was performed within HLA-allele-positive subsets. Repertoires with fewer than 30,000 or more than 120,000 public chains were left out of co-occurrence clustering, as were about 5 repertoires with anomalous nucleotide sharing. Sourced from immuneACCESS, this table was stored by TCRdb with only in-frame sequences that have V and J called. A share of the clones is absent; for the studies checked, an unresolved V gene accounts for under half, and the remainder has no known explanation. For V, J and clone size, that table is used; D and trimming come from the DNA. The sample table records approximately 150,000 clones; more than 55% of these occur just once. The ten top clones hold approximately 6.5% of the sample.

In total, approximately 690 healthy bone marrow donors made up the cohort. All cohort members were sampled while nominally healthy, although unrecorded immune exposures were likely present. The donor tested CMV seronegative, placing the donor among the roughly 340 seronegative members of the cohort. Every donor gave a peripheral blood sample, and the peripheral blood mononuclear cells from that sample were used for TCR beta sequencing. Genomic DNA was extracted from the blood cell samples with the Qiagen DNeasy Blood Extraction Kit. The paper as a whole reports these results and caveats: In this cohort, only TCR beta chains were sequenced, and detectable features were limited by the absence of alpha or paired-chain data. A later analysis found that TCR association rates varied across HLA loci, with DRB1 alleles showing the most associated TCRs and HLA-C alleles the fewest. Linkage disequilibrium might explain the correlated functional status among segregating V segments, but an unknown experimental factor could not be ruled out. Because HLA typing was missing for some donors at each locus, association tests included only the typed subset. Because the 87-base-pair reads could not distinguish some IMGT-functional V segments, including TRBV6-2 and TRBV6-3, those segments were excluded. The only immune exposure information available for the cohort was CMV serostatus. A cluster of highly shared sequence variants was judged likely to be a technical artifact of the sequencing pipeline. Three of the identified cytomegalovirus-associated TCR beta chains were confirmed in vitro to be specific for cytomegalovirus antigens. Specific HLA alleles were associated with 16,951 TCR beta sequences at a false discovery rate of 0.05 in a later analysis. The study gave a list of under 200 TCR beta chains associated with cytomegalovirus. A later analysis reported that several top co-occurrence clusters appeared linked to parvovirus B19, influenza, CMV and Epstein-Barr virus. In an earlier analysis of some 640 of the donors, most TCR beta V segments were observed in productive rearrangements about 90% or about 30% of the time, broadly matching IMGT annotations. While some public TCRs were present in many individuals, most TCR sequences turned up only very rarely across donors. In a later genetic analysis, a missense DCLRE1C variant was associated with V-gene and J-gene trimming of TCR beta chains, and the association was replicated in an independent cohort. Sequencing depth was assumed to be roughly uniform across donors in the presence/absence analyses, though that assumption may not hold. Because counts were too low, seventeen rarely observed V segments, including chromosome 9 orphons, were left out of the earlier analysis of about 500 of the donors. A later analysis found that HLA-associated TCR beta chains were more clonally expanded and had lower generation probabilities than equally common non-associated chains. A further reported finding was that TCR beta sequences accurately predicted the HLA-A and HLA-B alleles for most subjects in the first cohort. According to a later analysis, most CMV-associated TCR beta chains appeared to be HLA-restricted, and the HLA associations seemed to be driven largely by CMV exposure. The classifier was reported to diagnose cytomegalovirus status with high specificity and sensitivity in both the original and validation cohorts. When HLA alleles, especially DR and DQ, strongly co-occurred, TCR associations were difficult to assign to individual alleles. A later genetic analysis reported fewer N-insertions in productive TCRs among donors in an Asian-associated ancestry cluster than the roughly 620-donor mean. The authors suggested that the approach could potentially be generalized to other disease states and immunological phenotypes.

The sequencing input was PBMCs. The receptor was isolated from a woman aged 55-75 years in good health and CMV-seronegative. The chain was built from TRBV27 and TRBJ1-2; no D gene is confidently identified. This receptor carries the CDR3 CASRHVNYGYTF. In nucleotide form, the sequence is TGTGCCAGCAGACACGTTAACTATGGCTACACCTTC.